This entry concerns a single TCR beta chain. Those enrolled in Seattle joined during active infection and were followed longitudinally afterward. The sample originates from a study of blood T cell repertoires in COVID-19. The CDR3 runs to 12 residues. The V gene's germline CDR1 is SNHLY and CDR2 FYNNEI. V was trimmed by 9 bases and J by 7 bases, leaving 13 bases between them. This table comes from immunoSEQ multiplex PCR, and its TCRdb copy is limited to in-frame clones, with some not included. The repertoire consists of more than 150,000 clones, with 81% occurring once and the leading ten covering roughly an eighth.

This sequence originates from a woman of 80 years or more with COVID-19, enrolled during active disease. The V call is TRBV2, the J call TRBJ2-1; D possibly corresponds to TRBD2 (5 bases). The specimen was peripheral blood. This CDR3 reads CARTGSWNEQFF. CDR3 nucleotides: TGTGCCAGGACGGGGAGCTGGAATGAGCAGTTCTTC.